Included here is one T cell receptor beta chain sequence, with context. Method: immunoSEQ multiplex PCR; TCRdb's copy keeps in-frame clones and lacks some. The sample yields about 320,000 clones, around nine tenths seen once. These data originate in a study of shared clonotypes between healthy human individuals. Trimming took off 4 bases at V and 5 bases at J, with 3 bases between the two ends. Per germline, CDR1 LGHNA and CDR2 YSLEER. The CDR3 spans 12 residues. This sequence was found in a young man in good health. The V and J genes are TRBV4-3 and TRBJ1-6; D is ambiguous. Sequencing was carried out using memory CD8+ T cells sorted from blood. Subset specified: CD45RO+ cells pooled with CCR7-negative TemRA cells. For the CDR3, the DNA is TGCGCCAGCAGCCGCCATAATTCACCCCTCCACTTT. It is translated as CASSRHNSPLHF.